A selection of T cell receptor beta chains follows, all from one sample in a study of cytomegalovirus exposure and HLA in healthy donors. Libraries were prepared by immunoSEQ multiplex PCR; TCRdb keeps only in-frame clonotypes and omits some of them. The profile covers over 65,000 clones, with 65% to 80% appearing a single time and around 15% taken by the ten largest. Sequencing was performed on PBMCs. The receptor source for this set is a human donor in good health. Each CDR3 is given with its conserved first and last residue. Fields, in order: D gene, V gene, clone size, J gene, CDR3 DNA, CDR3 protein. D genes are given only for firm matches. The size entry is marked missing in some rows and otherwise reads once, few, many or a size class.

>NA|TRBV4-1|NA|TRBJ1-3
TGCGCCAGCAGCCCCCGACAGGCCAACTCTGGAAACACCATATATTTT
CASSPRQANSGNTIYF
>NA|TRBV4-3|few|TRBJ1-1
TGCGCCAGCAGCCAAGATCTTGAGCCCACTGAAGCTTTCTTT
CASSQDLEPTEAFF
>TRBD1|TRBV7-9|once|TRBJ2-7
TGTGCCAGCAGCTTAGTTCAGGGGGCCTACGAGCAGTACTTC
CASSLVQGAYEQYF
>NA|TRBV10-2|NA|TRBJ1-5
TGCGCCAGCGGACAGCTACCCAATCAGCCCCAGCATTTT
CASGQLPNQPQHF
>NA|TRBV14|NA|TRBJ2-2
TGTGCCAGCAGCCCCACAGGTGCCCTCACCGGGGAGCTGTTTTTT
CASSPTGALTGELFF
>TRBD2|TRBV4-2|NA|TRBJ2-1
TGTGCCAGCAGCCAAGATGGATTGGGACTAAAGAGCGGGCAGTTCTTC
CASSQDGLGLKSGQFF
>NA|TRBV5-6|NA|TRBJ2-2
TGTGCCAGCATCAGCGGGTTCGGGGAGCTGTTTTTT
CASISGFGELFF
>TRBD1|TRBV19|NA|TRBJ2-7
TGTGCCAGTAGTATGTGGCAGGGGGCACGAGCGAACGAGCAGTACTTC
CASSMWQGARANEQYF
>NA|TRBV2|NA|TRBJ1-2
TGTGCCAGCAGTGAATATGGGGACTACTATGGCTACCCCTTC
CASSEYGDYYGYPF
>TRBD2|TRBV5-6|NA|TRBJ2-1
TGTGCCAGCAGCTTGACTAGCGGGGGGGTCCACAATGAGCAGTTCTTC
CASSLTSGGVHNEQFF
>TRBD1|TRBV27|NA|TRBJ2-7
TGTGCCAGCAGTAAGGACAGGGGCTACGAGCAGTACTTC
CASSKDRGYEQYF
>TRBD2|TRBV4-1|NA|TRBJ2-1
TGCGCCAGCAGCCAAGATTGGGCTAGCGGGGGGAACAATGAGCAGTTCTTC
CASSQDWASGGNNEQFF
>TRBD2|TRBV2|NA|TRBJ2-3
TGTGCCAGCAACGATGGCGGGGGACCCGATACGCAGTATTTT
CASNDGGGPDTQYF
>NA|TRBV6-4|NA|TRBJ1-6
TGTGCCAGCAGTGACTTGGGGAGTCCCGGCTCACCCCTCCACTTT
CASSDLGSPGSPLHF
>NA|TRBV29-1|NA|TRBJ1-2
TGCAGCGTTGAAGAGGAGGAGGGTGCCGGTGGCTACACCTTC
CSVEEEEGAGGYTF
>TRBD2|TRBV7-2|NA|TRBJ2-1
TGTGCCAGCAGCCAATCTAGCGGGGTTGGGTACAATGAGCAGTTCTTC
CASSQSSGVGYNEQFF
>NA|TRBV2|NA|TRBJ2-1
TGTGCCAGCAGTGGCCCAGGGGGAGGTTATTCCTACAATGAGCAGTTCTTC
CASSGPGGGYSYNEQFF
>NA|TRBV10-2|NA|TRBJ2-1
TGCGCCAGCAGTGCTGCGGGGTCCGTCTCCTACAATGAGCAGTTCTTC
CASSAAGSVSYNEQFF
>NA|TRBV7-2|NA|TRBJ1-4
TGTGCCAGCAGCCCGGGACTGCGTTTGGAAAAACTGTTTTTT
CASSPGLRLEKLFF
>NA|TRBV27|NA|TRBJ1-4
TGTGCCAGCTCATCGTGGGGAGTTGCAACTAATGAAAAACTGTTTTTT
CASSSWGVATNEKLFF
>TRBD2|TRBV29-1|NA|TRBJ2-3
TGCAGCGCGATCACTATTAGCGGGGGCACAGATACGCAGTATTTT
CSAITISGGTDTQYF
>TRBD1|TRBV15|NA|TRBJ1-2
TGTGCCACCAGCAGTAAGTCCGGGACAGCTACCTATGGCTACACCTTC
CATSSKSGTATYGYTF